The rows below give T cell receptor beta chains drawn from one sample of a study of blood T cell repertoires in COVID-19. Method: immunoSEQ multiplex PCR; TCRdb's copy keeps in-frame clones and lacks some. The sample records around 150,000 clones, roughly 90% being singletons. The sequenced material came from peripheral blood. The receptors were sampled from a man aged 55 to 70 with acute or convalescent COVID-19. Both conserved end residues are part of each CDR3. Each record gives: D gene, clone size, V gene, J gene, CDR3 DNA, CDR3 protein. D genes are given only for firm matches. Size values are once, few and many counts, or a class for expanded clones, and some rows have none.

>-|-|TRBV6-5|TRBJ1-2
TGTGCCAGCAGTTACTCGAGGGCAGGCTGGGGCTATGGCTACACCTTC
CASSYSRAGWGYGYTF
>-|-|TRBV4-1|TRBJ1-4
TGCGCCAGCAGCCGTCAACCACAGGGCGCTTTTGATGAAAAACTGTTTTTT
CASSRQPQGAFDEKLFF
>TRBD1|-|TRBV5-1|TRBJ2-1
TGCGCCAGCCGGGCGGGGACAGGGGTTTTCGATGGTGAGCAGTTCTTC
CASRAGTGVFDGEQFF
>-|-|TRBV27|TRBJ1-6
TGTGCCAGCAGTCTTGACAGCGCTAATTCACCCCTCCACTTT
CASSLDSANSPLHF
>TRBD1|-|TRBV3-1/TRBV3-2|TRBJ2-3
TGTGCCAGAAGGGGGCGCCTGGGGACAGATACGCAGTATTTT
CARRGRLGTDTQYF
>TRBD2|-|TRBV15|TRBJ2-7
TGTGCCACCAGCAGAGGAGAAACTAGCGGGGGGCGGGAGCAGTACTTC
CATSRGETSGGREQYF
>TRBD1|-|TRBV4-1|TRBJ2-7
TGCGCCAGCAGCCCCCTCTTGGGACAGGGGACCTACGAGCAGTACTTC
CASSPLLGQGTYEQYF
>TRBD1|once|TRBV29-1|TRBJ2-2
TGCAGCGGTCTAGGACAGGGGGCGAACACCGGGGAGCTGTTTTTT
CSGLGQGANTGELFF
>TRBD2|-|TRBV11-2|TRBJ2-1
TGTGCCAGCAGCCAATTTCGTGGGACTAGCGGGGGGGCCCTTAATGAGCAGTTCTTC
CASSQFRGTSGGALNEQFF
>-|-|TRBV6-1|TRBJ1-2
TGTGCCAGCAGTGATGAAGGACGGGGGTATGGCTACACCTTC
CASSDEGRGYGYTF
>TRBD1|-|TRBV5-1|TRBJ2-5
TGCGCCAGCAGCTCGGGACAGGTCCAAGAGACCCAGTACTTC
CASSSGQVQETQYF
>-|-|TRBV5-1|TRBJ1-2
TGCGCCAGCAGCTTGGAGACAGACCGCACTAACTATGGCTACACCTTC
CASSLETDRTNYGYTF
>-|-|TRBV25-1|TRBJ2-3
TGTGCCAGCAGTGAATCGCGCAAGCAGGGTACGCAGTATTTT
CASSESRKQGTQYF
>TRBD2|-|TRBV6-4|TRBJ2-7
TGTGCCAGCAGCCGTCTAGCGGGGGGTCGCGAGCAGTACTTC
CASSRLAGGREQYF
>TRBD1|-|TRBV6-1|TRBJ2-3
TGTGCCAGCAGTGAACCTCACACAGGGACAGCGCAGTATTTT
CASSEPHTGTAQYF
>-|-|TRBV7-2|TRBJ2-3
TGTGCCAGCAGCTTAGGGGCTGGCACAGATACGCAGTATTTT
CASSLGAGTDTQYF
>-|few|TRBV4-1|TRBJ2-1
TGCGCCAGCAGCCAGGGCGGGGGCCTCTACAATGAGCAGTTCTTC
CASSQGGGLYNEQFF
>-|-|TRBV18|TRBJ1-2
TGTGCCAGCTCACCAACCACAGGGAAGGGTTATGGCTACACCTTC
CASSPTTGKGYGYTF
>TRBD2|-|TRBV4-3|TRBJ2-7
TGCGCCAGCAGCCCTGGGAGTCTAGCGGGGGAGCAGTACTTC
CASSPGSLAGEQYF
>TRBD1|-|TRBV6-5|TRBJ2-2
TGTGCCAGCAGACTAGACAGGGGGATGCCCGGGGAGCTGTTTTTT
CASRLDRGMPGELFF
>-|-|TRBV30|TRBJ1-4
TGTGCCTGGAGGGGAGGATCCGGGGCTGAAAAACTGTTTTTT
CAWRGGSGAEKLFF
>TRBD1|once|TRBV13|TRBJ1-2
TGTGCCAGCAGCTTAGGCGACAGGGAGAGGGGCGGCTACACCTTC
CASSLGDRERGGYTF
>TRBD2|-|TRBV18|TRBJ2-1
TGTGCCAGCTCACCGGTTCTAGCGGGGGGGCCCGATGAGCAGTTCTTC
CASSPVLAGGPDEQFF
>-|-|TRBV19|TRBJ1-2
TGTGCCAGTAGTATAGATCGAACAGTGCCCTATGGCTACACCTTC
CASSIDRTVPYGYTF
>-|few|TRBV6-5|TRBJ1-4
TGTGCCACCAGTCTGAGTCTTAATGAAAAACTGTTTTTT
CATSLSLNEKLFF
>TRBD2|-|TRBV7-2|TRBJ2-7
TGTGCCAGCAGCGTAACCGGGACTAGCGCCCGCGAGCAGTACTTC
CASSVTGTSAREQYF
>-|-|TRBV3-1/TRBV3-2|TRBJ1-1
TGTGCCAGCAGCCAAGTTGCGGGCGCACCCCCTGAAGCTTTCTTT
CASSQVAGAPPEAFF
>TRBD1|-|TRBV13|TRBJ1-1
TGTGCCAGCACCCCGACAGGGCTGAACACTGAAGCTTTCTTT
CASTPTGLNTEAFF
>TRBD2|-|TRBV24-1|TRBJ2-1
TGTGCCACCGCGAGCGGGGGGGCCACCTACAATGAGCAGTTCTTC
CATASGGATYNEQFF
>-|-|TRBV6-2/TRBV6-3|TRBJ2-5
TGTGCCAGCAGCCTGGACAGACTTTTTGGGGAGACCCAGTACTTC
CASSLDRLFGETQYF
>TRBD1|-|TRBV18|TRBJ1-1
TGTGCCAGCTCACCGGACAGGGGTCGCACTGAAGCTTTCTTT
CASSPDRGRTEAFF
>-|-|TRBV6-9|TRBJ2-7
TGTGCCAGCATCCTTCCGCGACAGGAAATAGCCTCATCCTACGAGCAGTACTTC
CASILPRQEIASSYEQYF
>TRBD1|-|TRBV30|TRBJ1-5
TGTGCCTGGAGTCTAAGTACAGGGGCGAATCAGCCCCAGCATTTT
CAWSLSTGANQPQHF
>-|-|TRBV12-3/TRBV12-4|TRBJ2-1
TGTGCCAGCCGAGGTCGAATGATCAATGAGCAGTTCTTC
CASRGRMINEQFF
>TRBD1|-|TRBV15|TRBJ1-1
TGTGCCACCAGCAGAGATCAACAGGGGGCGCGGACTGAAGCTTTCTTT
CATSRDQQGARTEAFF
>-|-|TRBV12-3/TRBV12-4|TRBJ1-4
TGTGCCAGCAGTTTTACAGAAAAACTGTTTTTT
CASSFTEKLFF
>TRBD2|-|TRBV7-2|TRBJ2-2
TGTGCCAGCAGCGGCGCTAGCGGGGGGTTTCGGTACCACACCGGGGAGCTGTTTTTT
CASSGASGGFRYHTGELFF
>TRBD1|-|TRBV27|TRBJ2-1
TGTGCCAGCAGTAGGGACAGGGCTGGTCAGCAGTTCTTC
CASSRDRAGQQFF
>TRBD1|-|TRBV7-2|TRBJ2-5
TGTGCCAGCAAAGGGACAGGGGAAGCGCAGACCCAGTACTTC
CASKGTGEAQTQYF
>TRBD2|-|TRBV2|TRBJ2-4
TGTGCCAGCAAACTAGCGGGTCTAGCCAAAAACATTCAGTACTTC
CASKLAGLAKNIQYF
>TRBD1|once|TRBV20-1|TRBJ1-1
TGCAGTGCTAGTCGGGACAGGCTACTTATCGATCCTGAAGCTTTCTTT
CSASRDRLLIDPEAFF
>-|-|TRBV28|TRBJ2-3
TGTGCCAGCAGGGGAGGACGCACAGATACGCAGTATTTT
CASRGGRTDTQYF
>TRBD1|-|TRBV3-1/TRBV3-2|TRBJ1-2
TGTGCCAGCAGCCAAGTTCAGGGGGGCTATGGCTACACCTTC
CASSQVQGGYGYTF
>-|once|TRBV3-1/TRBV3-2|TRBJ2-4
TGTGCCAGCAGCCACGGGAGTTTAGCCAAAAACATTCAGTACTTC
CASSHGSLAKNIQYF
>-|-|TRBV19|TRBJ1-5
TGTGCCAGTAGTATCTTCGGCCCCGGGAGCAATCAGCCCCAGCATTTT
CASSIFGPGSNQPQHF
>TRBD1|-|TRBV6-6|TRBJ1-1
TGTGCCAGCAGTTCCCCGGGACAGGGTAACACTGAAGCTTTCTTT
CASSSPGQGNTEAFF
>-|-|TRBV30|TRBJ1-1
TGTGCCGGAGACAGGACCGAAGCTTTCTTT
CAGDRTEAFF
>-|-|TRBV30|TRBJ1-6
TGTGCCTGGAGTACCGCGGCAGCCCCGATCTATAATTCACCCCTCCACTTT
CAWSTAAAPIYNSPLHF
>-|-|TRBV19|TRBJ1-5
TGTGCCAGTAGTACCCGGTTATCTAGCAATCAGCCCCAGCATTTT
CASSTRLSSNQPQHF
>-|-|TRBV7-2|TRBJ1-4
TGTGCCAGCAGCTTAGATACGACAGCAACTAATGAAAAACTGTTTTTT
CASSLDTTATNEKLFF
>-|-|TRBV5-5|TRBJ2-1
TGTGCCAGCAGCTTGGGGCAGGGTCCCTACAATGAGCAGTTCTTC
CASSLGQGPYNEQFF
>-|-|TRBV12-5|TRBJ1-2
TGTGCTAGTGGTTTGGGGCAGGGGTTCTATGGCTACACCTTC
CASGLGQGFYGYTF
>-|few|TRBV4-1|TRBJ2-2
TGCGCCAGCAGCCAGACTGTACGTGACACCGGGGAGCTGTTTTTT
CASSQTVRDTGELFF
>TRBD1|-|TRBV10-2|TRBJ1-2
TGCGCCAGCAGTGGACTTCCGGGACAGGGGTCATCCGAGAGCGTGGCTAACTATGGCTACACCTTC
CASSGLPGQGSSESVANYGYTF
>-|-|TRBV7-4|TRBJ1-4
TGTGCCAGCAGCTTTGAGGCAACTAATGAAAAACTGTTTTTT
CASSFEATNEKLFF
>TRBD1|-|TRBV19|TRBJ1-1
TGTGCCAGTAGTGGGGACAGAGACACTGAAGCTTTCTTT
CASSGDRDTEAFF
>-|-|TRBV4-1|TRBJ1-6
TGCGCCAGCAGCCAAGAAACGAGCTCCTATAATTCACCCCTCCACTTT
CASSQETSSYNSPLHF